Shown below are 17 T cell receptor beta chains from a single sample sequenced in a study of early T cells in non-severe SARS-CoV-2 infection. TCRdb ran MiXCR on the 5' RACE reads and lists one entry per CDR3 protein. The sample lists approximately 18,000 distinct CDR3 sequences, roughly 5.1% seen once, with about 6.7% in the top ten. Material: whole blood. The receptors shown here come from an adult who was a healthcare worker with PCR-confirmed SARS-CoV-2 infection or an uninfected control (not recorded which).

This clonotype was found many times. The chain uses TRBV11-2 and TRBJ2-5; no clear D. The germline V gene has CDR1 SGHAT and CDR2 FQNNGV. This CDR3 spans 11 amino acids. The ends were cut back, 4 bases at V and 5 bases at J, with 5 bases in the middle. The CDR3 reads CASSSLETQYF. CDR3 nucleotides: TGTGCCAGCAGCTCCCTGGAGACCCAGTACTTC.

This clonotype has a count of ten or more. This chain connects TRBV4-1 to TRBJ2-1, with 9 bases that match TRBD2. The germline CDR1 and CDR2 sequences are MGHRA and YSYEKL. Losses at the gene ends were 1 base for V and 8 bases for J; bases not matched to a gene: 6. The CDR3 has 15 residues. CDR3 amino acids: CASSQGEREVHEQFF. As DNA, the CDR3 is TGCGCCAGCAGCCAAGGGGAGCGGGAGGTCCATGAGCAGTTCTTC.

This clonotype was picked up many times. The chain links TRBV20-1 to TRBJ2-1; 9 bases are a match to TRBD2. Germline V gives CDR1 DFQATT, CDR2 SNEGSKA (reference sequence). The length of the CDR3 is 15 residues. Trimming cost V 7 bases and J 2 bases; bases outside gene matches: 9. The CDR3 bases are TGCAGTGGGTCTCGAACTAGCGGGCCCTACAATGAGCAGTTCTTC. Translation gives CSGSRTSGPYNEQFF.

The chain carries TRBV28 and TRBJ2-3; perhaps TRBD2 as D (7 bases). The germline V gene encodes CDR1 MDHEN and CDR2 SYDVKM. Trimming pared 3 bases from V and 4 bases from J, leaving 14 bases between. This CDR3 contains 15 residues. CDR3 coding DNA: TGTGCCAGCAGTTTGGGGTTGGGGGGGCCAGATACGCAGTATTTT. Translated, it gives CASSLGLGGPDTQYF.

This clonotype has ten or more counts. The chain has TRBV11-3 and TRBJ2-1; TRBD1 matches at 9 bases. V shed 5 bases and J 1 base; nucleotides not matched to a gene: 3. CDR3 length equals 15 residues. Germline V gene data show CDR1 as SGHNT and CDR2 as YENEEA. For the CDR3, the DNA is TGTGCCAGCAGCCAGGGACAGGGATCCTACAATGAGCAGTTCTTC. Protein sequence: CASSQGQGSYNEQFF. Using reference TRBV11-3 and TRBJ2-1 for the parts outside the CDR3, the full variable domain is EAGVVQSPRYKIIEKKQPVAFWCNPISGHNTLYWYLQNLGQGPELLIRYENEEAVDDSQLPKDRFSAERLKGVDSTLKIQPAELGDSAVYLCASSQGQGSYNEQFFGPGTRLTVL.

A few counts support this clonotype. The V call is TRBV10-1, the J call TRBJ2-5, with 8 bases lining up with TRBD2. The CDR3 has 15 residues. The germline V gene has CDR1 WNHNN and CDR2 SYGVQD (reference sequence). Trimming cost V 6 bases and J 5 bases; bases outside gene matches: 11. The CDR3 DNA follows: TGCGCCAGCAGCTCCGGGACTAGAGGCGGGGAGACCCAGTACTTC. It yields the protein CASSSGTRGGETQYF.

This clonotype was seen many times. The chain is built from TRBV6-2 or TRBV6-3 and TRBJ2-1, with a possible D match to TRBD2 (6 bases). Germline V gene data show CDR1 as MNHEY and CDR2 as SVGEGT. CDR3 length equals 16 residues. Trimming shortened V by 2 bases and J by 6 bases, and 17 bases separated the two germline ends. Written as DNA, the CDR3 is TGTGCCAGCAGTTACGGGGTCGGGAGCCAGGGCAATGAGCAGTTCTTC. Translating it yields CASSYGVGSQGNEQFF.

Details on this clonotype: This clone may be a read error of a much larger clone one base away. This sequence joins TRBV19 and TRBJ2-1, with TRBD2 identical over 9 bases. Germline lookup yields CDR1 LNHDA and CDR2 SQIVND (reference sequence). This CDR3 is 14 amino acids long. The CDR3, as DNA: TGTGCCAGTTGTATGGGGACTAGCACCAATGAGCAGTTCTTC. Translation: CASCMGTSTNEQFF.

The sample holds many counts of this clonotype. The rearrangement links TRBV30 to TRBJ2-5, with D possibly TRBD2 on 6 matching bases. Trimming cost V 6 bases and J 0 bases, with 8 bases left between them. Looked up from germline, CDR1 is GTSNPN and CDR2 is SVGIG (reference sequence). CDR3 length: 12 amino acids. The CDR3 region has the DNA TGTGCCTGCGGGAGAAACCAAGAGACCCAGTACTTC. Amino acids: CACGRNQETQYF.

This clonotype was recorded many times. The rearrangement joins TRBV29-1 to TRBJ1-2, with D uncertain. Trimming removed 5 bases at V and 6 bases at J, with 10 bases between. The CDR3 extends over 11 amino acids. Germline CDR1 and CDR2: SQVTM and ANQGSEA. CDR3 nucleotides: TGCAGCGTTTTGGTAGGGAATGGCTACACCTTC. Protein product: CSVLVGNGYTF.

This clonotype has a count of ten or more. The chain couples TRBV27 to TRBJ1-6, with TRBD1 as a possible D gene (6 bases). The germline V gene has CDR1 MNHEY and CDR2 SMNVEV (reference sequence). CDR3 length: 15 amino acids. V dropped 7 bases and J dropped 10 bases, with 20 bases sitting between them. The DNA for the CDR3 is TGTGCCAGCAAAGTCCAACAGGGTCTACAATCACCCCTCCACTTT. It codes for CASKVQQGLQSPLHF.

This clonotype was seen many times. This chain connects TRBV30 to TRBJ2-6; D is possibly TRBD2 (5 bases). V gave up 3 bases and J gave up 0 bases, with 21 bases separating them. This CDR3 region has 19 residues. Germline CDR1 GTSNPN, CDR2 SVGIG (reference sequence). CDR3 sequence (DNA): TGTGCCTGGAGCGCTGGACTGCTTGCCCCCCTCTCTGGGGCCAACGTCCTGACTTTC. Translation: CAWSAGLLAPLSGANVLTF.

This clonotype was recorded many times. J is TRBJ2-3 and V is TRBV7-2; possible D gene TRBD2, 6 bases. V was shortened by 1 base and J by 10 bases, with 18 bases between the two germline ends. CDR1 and CDR2 (germline): SGHTA, FQGNSA. The CDR3 totals 15 residues. Here the CDR3 reads CASSLGPIRRDSQYF. CDR3 DNA sequence: TGTGCCAGCAGCTTAGGACCGATCCGACGGGACTCGCAGTATTTT.

The sample holds many counts of this clonotype. The chain employs TRBV27 and TRBJ1-6; D may be TRBD1 (5 bases). Germline V gene data show CDR1 as MNHEY and CDR2 as SMNVEV (reference sequence). This CDR3 is built from 14 residues. V was clipped by 10 bases and J by 7 bases, with 17 bases between them. The CDR3 DNA sequence: TGTGCCACCCGGGGACCGACACAGAATTCACCCCTCCACTTT. Translation: CATRGPTQNSPLHF.

This clonotype was observed at least ten times. The gene calls are TRBV25-1 and TRBJ2-1, with D possibly matching TRBD2 (5 bases). The V gene lost 8 bases and the J gene lost 6 bases, with 20 bases spanning the gap. The germline V gene encodes CDR1 MGHDK and CDR2 SYGVNS. This CDR3 spans 15 amino acids. The CDR3 region is CASSGKDSNGNEQFF. In DNA, the CDR3 is TGTGCCAGCTCGGGCAAGGACTCAAATGGCAATGAGCAGTTCTTC.

By share, this clonotype counts as hyperexpanded. The chain employs TRBV10-2 and TRBJ2-7; D is perhaps TRBD1 or TRBD2 (5 bases each). V was clipped by 2 bases and J by 3 bases, with 8 bases between them. This CDR3 is built from 13 residues. CDR1 and CDR2 (germline): WSHSY, SAAADI. For the CDR3, the DNA is TGCGCCAGCAGTGAGGGGGACCACTACGAGCAGTACGTC. It encodes CASSEGDHYEQYV.

This clonotype was seen ten or more times. This chain uses TRBV5-1 with TRBJ2-3; 7 bases are a match to TRBD2. CDR3 size: 15 residues. V lost 2 bases and J lost 1; bases outside the gene matches: 4. Germline V CDR1 and CDR2: SGHRS, YFSETQ. The CDR3 nucleotides read TGCGCCAGCAGCTTCGGACTAGAACGCACAGATACGCAGTATTTT. The encoded protein is CASSFGLERTDTQYF.